This entry lists 6 T cell receptor beta chains sequenced from one sample in a study of cytomegalovirus exposure and HLA in healthy donors. Primers: 60 Vbeta forward and 13 Jbeta reverse. Generated by immunoSEQ multiplex PCR, the TCRdb table keeps only in-frame clones and is missing some. The sample totals about 43,000 clones; its top ten clones hold more than 1.5%. Sample: PBMCs. All receptors come from a woman aged 25 to 39 in good health and CMV-seronegative.

The rearrangement links TRBV19 to TRBJ2-2, with 7 nucleotides matching TRBD2. The CDR3 sequence is 14 residues long. V was pared by 1 base and J by 7 bases, with 3 bases of the junction left unmatched. Germline CDR1 and CDR2: LNHDA and SQIVND (reference sequence). The CDR3 bases are TGTGCCAGTAGTATAGGGGACTATCTCGGGGAGCTGTTTTTT. It translates to CASSIGDYLGELFF.

The V and J genes are TRBV5-1 and TRBJ1-4, with TRBD1 matching 11 bases. V trimming: 1 base; J trimming: 6 bases; junction bases outside the gene matches: 8. CDR1 SGHRS and CDR2 YFSETQ come from the germline V gene. The CDR3 sequence is 17 residues long. The CDR3 sequence is CASSLRGTGGSDEKLFF. The CDR3 DNA is TGCGCCAGCAGCTTGCGGGGGACAGGGGGGTCCGATGAAAAACTGTTTTTT.

CDR3 loop: CATFGSRGDTQYF. Written as DNA, the CDR3 is TGTGCCACCTTCGGGAGTAGAGGGGATACGCAGTATTTT. The chain carries TRBV28 and TRBJ2-3; the D gene is possibly TRBD2 (6 bases). The CDR3 totals 13 residues. V lost 10 bases, J lost 6 bases, and 17 bases lay in between. Germline CDR1 reads MDHEN; CDR2 reads SYDVKM.

The chain carries TRBV28 and TRBJ2-2; 7 bases fit TRBD1. This CDR3 region has 16 residues. The trim removed 7 bases at V and 2 bases at J, leaving 10 bases unmatched. From germline, CDR1 is MDHEN and CDR2 SYDVKM. CDR3 sequence: CASTDSRTGNTGELFF. The CDR3, as DNA: TGTGCCAGCACCGACTCTAGGACAGGCAACACCGGGGAGCTGTTTTTT.

The rearrangement joins TRBV30 to TRBJ2-7; 8 bases are a match to TRBD1. The CDR3 has 13 amino acids. V dropped 7 bases and J dropped 4; count of bases not matched to a gene: 9. Germline loops: CDR1 GTSNPN, CDR2 SVGIG (reference sequence). CDR3 bases: TGTGCCTTGAGCGGACAGGGAAAATACGAGCAGTACTTC. Amino acid sequence: CALSGQGKYEQYF.

The chain joins TRBV9 to TRBJ1-2; TRBD1 aligns across 10 bases. This CDR3 is built from 16 residues. Germline V gene lookup returns CDR1 SGDLS and CDR2 YYNGEE. Germline trimming cut 3 bases from V and 4 bases from J; bases unmatched to any gene: 9. CDR3 in amino acids: CASSDRGQGLPYGYTF. CDR3 in DNA: TGTGCCAGCAGCGACCGGGGACAGGGGTTGCCCTATGGCTACACCTTC.